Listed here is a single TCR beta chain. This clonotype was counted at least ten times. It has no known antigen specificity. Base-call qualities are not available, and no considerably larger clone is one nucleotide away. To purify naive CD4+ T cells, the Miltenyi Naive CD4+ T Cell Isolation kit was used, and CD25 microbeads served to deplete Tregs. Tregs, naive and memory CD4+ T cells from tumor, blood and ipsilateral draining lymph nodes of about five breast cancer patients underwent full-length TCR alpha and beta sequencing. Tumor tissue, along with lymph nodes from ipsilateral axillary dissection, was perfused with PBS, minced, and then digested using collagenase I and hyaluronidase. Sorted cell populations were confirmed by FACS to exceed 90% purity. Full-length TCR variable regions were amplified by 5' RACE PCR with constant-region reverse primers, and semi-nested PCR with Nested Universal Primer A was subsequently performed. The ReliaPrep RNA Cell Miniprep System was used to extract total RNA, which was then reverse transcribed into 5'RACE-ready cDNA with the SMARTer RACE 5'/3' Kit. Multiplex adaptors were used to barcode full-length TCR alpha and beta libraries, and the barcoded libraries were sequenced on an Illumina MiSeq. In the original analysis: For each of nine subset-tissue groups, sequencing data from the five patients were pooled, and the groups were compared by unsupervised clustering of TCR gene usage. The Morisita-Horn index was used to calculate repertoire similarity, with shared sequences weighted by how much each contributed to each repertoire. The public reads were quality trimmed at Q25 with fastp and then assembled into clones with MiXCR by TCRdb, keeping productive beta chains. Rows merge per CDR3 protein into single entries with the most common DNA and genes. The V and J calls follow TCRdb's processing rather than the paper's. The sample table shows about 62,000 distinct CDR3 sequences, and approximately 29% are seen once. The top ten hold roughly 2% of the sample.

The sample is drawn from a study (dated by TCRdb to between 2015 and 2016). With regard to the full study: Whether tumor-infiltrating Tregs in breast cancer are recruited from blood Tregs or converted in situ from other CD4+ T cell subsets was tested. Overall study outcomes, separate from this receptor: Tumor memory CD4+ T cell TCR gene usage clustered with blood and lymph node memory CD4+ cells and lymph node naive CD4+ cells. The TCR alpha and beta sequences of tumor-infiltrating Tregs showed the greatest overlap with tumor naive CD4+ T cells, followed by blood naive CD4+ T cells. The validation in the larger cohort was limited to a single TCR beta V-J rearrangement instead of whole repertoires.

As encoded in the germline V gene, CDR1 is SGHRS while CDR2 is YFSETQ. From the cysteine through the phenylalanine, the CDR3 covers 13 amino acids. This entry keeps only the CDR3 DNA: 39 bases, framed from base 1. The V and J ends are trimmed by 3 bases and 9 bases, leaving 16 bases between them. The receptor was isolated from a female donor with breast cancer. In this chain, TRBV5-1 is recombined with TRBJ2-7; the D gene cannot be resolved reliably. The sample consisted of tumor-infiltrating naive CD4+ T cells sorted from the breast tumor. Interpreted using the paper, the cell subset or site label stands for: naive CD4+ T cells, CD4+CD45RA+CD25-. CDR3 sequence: CASSYSLFDAQYF. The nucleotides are TGCGCCAGCAGCTACTCATTGTTCGATGCGCAGTACTTC.